Following are 9 T cell receptor beta chains from one sample sequenced in a study of T cell changes during pregnancy in multiple sclerosis. Some clones are missing from TCRdb's copy, which holds only in-frame ones; the method was immunoSEQ multiplex PCR. The table lists 37,000 or so clones, about 88% of them singletons. Here the sequenced sample was CD4+ T cells from peripheral blood mononuclear cells, taken in the first trimester of pregnancy. The receptor source for this set is a female donor with multiple sclerosis, enrolled in a pregnancy study.

The chain carries TRBV11-2 and TRBJ2-5; TRBD2 is a possible D gene (5 bases). Germline lookup yields CDR1 SGHAT and CDR2 FQNNGV. The CDR3 contains 14 residues. The ends were cut back, 0 bases at V and 5 bases at J, with 10 bases in the middle. The CDR3 region has the DNA TGTGCCAGCAGCTTAGATGGGGAGTCGGAGACCCAGTACTTC. Translated, it gives CASSLDGESETQYF.

This rearrangement joins TRBV30 to TRBJ1-3; D gene uncertain. Germline V gives CDR1 GTSNPN, CDR2 SVGIG (reference sequence). There are 13 residues in the CDR3. The V end lost 5 bases, the J end lost 1 base, and 9 bases lay between the germline ends. CDR3 sequence reads: CAWDRTSGNTIYF. The CDR3 region has the DNA TGTGCCTGGGATAGAACGTCTGGAAACACCATATATTTT. The whole variable domain, remainder taken from reference TRBV30 and TRBJ1-3, is SQTIHQWPATLVQPVGSPLSLECTVEGTSNPNLYWYRQAAGRGLQLLFYSVGIGQISSEVPQNLSASRPQDRQFILSSKKLLLSDSGFYLCAWDRTSGNTIYFGEGSWLTVV.

The chain couples TRBV2 to TRBJ1-1, with D possibly TRBD1 on 5 matching bases. The CDR3 spans 13 residues. Trimming shortened V by 10 bases and J by 1 base, and 13 bases separated the two germline ends. Germline V gives CDR1 SNHLY, CDR2 FYNNEI. This CDR3 reads CATSDSSNTEAFF. The CDR3 bases are TGTGCCACCTCAGACAGTTCGAACACTGAAGCTTTCTTT.

The chain employs TRBV28 and TRBJ2-3; 9 nucleotides agree with TRBD2. The CDR3 sequence is 16 residues long. Trimming removed 7 bases from V and 5 bases from J; junction bases left unmatched: 13. CDR1 and CDR2 (germline): MDHEN, SYDVKM. The CDR3 reads CASTKAPGLAQDTQYF. The CDR3, as DNA: TGTGCCAGCACCAAAGCGCCGGGACTAGCTCAAGATACGCAGTATTTT.

The gene calls are TRBV6-4 and TRBJ2-3, with 11 bases lining up with TRBD2. The germline V gene has CDR1 MRHNA and CDR2 SNTAGT. The junction had 1 base not matched to a gene; V was cut back by 3 bases and J by 2 bases. CDR3 size: 15 residues. In DNA, the CDR3 is TGTGCCAGCAGTGATAGCGGGGGGGCCACAGATACGCAGTATTTT. Translated, it gives CASSDSGGATDTQYF.

The chain links TRBV30 to TRBJ2-5, with TRBD2 matching over 12 bases. Germline lookup yields CDR1 GTSNPN and CDR2 SVGIG (reference sequence). The CDR3 has 12 amino acids. The CDR3 reads CVGGLAGETQYF. CDR3 coding DNA: TGTGTGGGGGGACTAGCGGGAGAGACCCAGTACTTC. The full variable domain, its missing parts supplied by reference TRBV30 and TRBJ2-5, is SQTIHQWPATLVQPVGSPLSLECTVEGTSNPNLYWYRQAAGRGLQLLFYSVGIGQISSEVPQNLSASRPQDRQFILSSKKLLLSDSGFYLCVGGLAGETQYFGPGTRLLVL.

The chain is built from TRBV11-2 and TRBJ1-6; 7 bases are shared with TRBD1. Losses at the gene ends were 4 bases for V and 13 bases for J; bases not matched to a gene: 10. The V gene's germline CDR1 is SGHAT and CDR2 FQNNGV. The CDR3 totals 14 residues. CDR3 bases: TGTGCCAGCAGCTCCCCCGGGACAGAAGGTCCCCTCCACTTT. Its translation: CASSSPGTEGPLHF.

The chain carries TRBV6-5 and TRBJ2-3; TRBD1 might be the D (5 bases). Germline V gene data show CDR1 as MNHEY and CDR2 as SVGAGI. The CDR3 sequence is 12 residues long. Trimming removed 0 bases at V and 9 bases at J, with 7 bases between. DNA of the CDR3: TGTGCCAGCAGTTACTCAAAGGGGACGCAGTATTTT. Its protein product is CASSYSKGTQYF.

The chain links TRBV29-1 to TRBJ1-3; 7 nucleotides line up with TRBD1. The J segment lost 3 bases and the V segment lost 7 bases, leaving 9 bases of the junction unmatched. The CDR3 runs 14 residues. Germline assignment: CDR1 SQVTM and CDR2 ANQGSEA. Here the CDR3 reads CSEWTGLHGNTIYF. CDR3 coding DNA: TGCAGCGAGTGGACAGGACTCCATGGAAACACCATATATTTT.